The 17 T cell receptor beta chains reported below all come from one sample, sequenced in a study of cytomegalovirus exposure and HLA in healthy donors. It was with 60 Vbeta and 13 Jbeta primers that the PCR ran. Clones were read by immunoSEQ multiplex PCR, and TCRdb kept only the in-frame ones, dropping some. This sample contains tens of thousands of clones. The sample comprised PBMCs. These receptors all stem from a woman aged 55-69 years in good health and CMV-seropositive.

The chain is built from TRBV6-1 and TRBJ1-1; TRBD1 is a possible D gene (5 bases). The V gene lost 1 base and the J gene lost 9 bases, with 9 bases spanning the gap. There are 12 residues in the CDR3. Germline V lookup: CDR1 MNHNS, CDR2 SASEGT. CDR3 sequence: CASSEGQGQAFF. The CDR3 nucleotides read TGTGCCAGCAGTGAAGGGCAGGGCCAAGCTTTCTTT.

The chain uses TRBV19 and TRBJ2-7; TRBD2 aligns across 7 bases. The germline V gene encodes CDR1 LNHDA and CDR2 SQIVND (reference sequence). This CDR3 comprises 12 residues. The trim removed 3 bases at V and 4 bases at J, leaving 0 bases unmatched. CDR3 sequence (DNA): TGTGCCAGTAGTATGGGAGGGTACGAGCAGTACTTC. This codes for CASSMGGYEQYF.

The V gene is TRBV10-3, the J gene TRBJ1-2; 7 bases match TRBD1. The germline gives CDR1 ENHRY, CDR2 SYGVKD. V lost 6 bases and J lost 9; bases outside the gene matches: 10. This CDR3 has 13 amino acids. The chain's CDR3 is CAISGQAAERYTF. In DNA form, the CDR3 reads TGTGCCATCAGCGGACAGGCGGCGGAGCGCTACACCTTC.

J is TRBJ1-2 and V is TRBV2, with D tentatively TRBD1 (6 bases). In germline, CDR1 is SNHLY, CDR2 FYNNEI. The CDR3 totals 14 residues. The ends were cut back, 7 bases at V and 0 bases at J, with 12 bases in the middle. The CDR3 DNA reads TGTGCCAGCAAAGGCTACAGGGCTAACTATGGCTACACCTTC. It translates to CASKGYRANYGYTF.

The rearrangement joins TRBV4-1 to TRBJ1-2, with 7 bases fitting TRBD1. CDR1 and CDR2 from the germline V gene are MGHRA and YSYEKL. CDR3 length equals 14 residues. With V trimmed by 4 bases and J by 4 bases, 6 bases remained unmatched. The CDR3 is CASSPWDRSYGYTF. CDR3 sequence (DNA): TGCGCCAGCAGCCCTTGGGACAGATCCTATGGCTACACCTTC.

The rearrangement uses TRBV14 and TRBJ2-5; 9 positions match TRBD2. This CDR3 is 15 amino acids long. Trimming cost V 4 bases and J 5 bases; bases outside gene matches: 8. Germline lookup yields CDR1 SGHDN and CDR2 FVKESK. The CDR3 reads CASSRLAGPGETQYF. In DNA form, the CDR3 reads TGTGCCAGCAGCCGCCTAGCGGGGCCCGGGGAGACCCAGTACTTC.

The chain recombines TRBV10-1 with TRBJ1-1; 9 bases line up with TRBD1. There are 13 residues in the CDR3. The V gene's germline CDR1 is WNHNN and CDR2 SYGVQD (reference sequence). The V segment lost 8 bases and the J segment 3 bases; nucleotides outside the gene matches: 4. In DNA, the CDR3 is TGCGCCAGCTCGGGACAGGGATACACTGAAGCTTTCTTT. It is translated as CASSGQGYTEAFF.

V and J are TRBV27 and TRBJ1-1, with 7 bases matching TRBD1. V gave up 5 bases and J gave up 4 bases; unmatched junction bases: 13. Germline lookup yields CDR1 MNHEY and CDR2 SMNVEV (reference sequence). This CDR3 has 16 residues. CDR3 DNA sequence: TGTGCCAGCAGTCCCCCCCCGACAGGGTACGGCACTGAAGCTTTCTTT. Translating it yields CASSPPPTGYGTEAFF.

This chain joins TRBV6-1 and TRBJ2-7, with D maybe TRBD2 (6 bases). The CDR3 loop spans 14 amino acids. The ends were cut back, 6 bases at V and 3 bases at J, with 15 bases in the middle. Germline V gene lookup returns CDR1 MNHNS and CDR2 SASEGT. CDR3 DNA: TGTGCCAGCAGCGAACTAGAGGAGGGCTACGAGCAGTACTTC. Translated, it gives CASSELEEGYEQYF.

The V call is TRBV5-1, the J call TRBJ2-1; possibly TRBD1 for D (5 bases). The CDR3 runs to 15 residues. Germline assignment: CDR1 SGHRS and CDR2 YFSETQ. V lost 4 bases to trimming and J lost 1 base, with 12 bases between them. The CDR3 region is CASSLGQGSYNEQFF. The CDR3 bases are TGCGCCAGCAGCCTCGGGCAGGGATCCTACAATGAGCAGTTCTTC.

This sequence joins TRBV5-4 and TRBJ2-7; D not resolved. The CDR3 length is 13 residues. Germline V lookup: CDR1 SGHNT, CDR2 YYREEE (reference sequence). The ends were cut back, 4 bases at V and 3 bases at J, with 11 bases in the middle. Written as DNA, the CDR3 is TGTGCCAGCAGCGTTGAGGCCTACTACGAGCAGTACTTC. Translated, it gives CASSVEAYYEQYF.

The CDR3 DNA sequence: TGTGCCAGCAGCTTGCTTGGGGTACAGGGGGGCGGCTACACCTTC. It is translated as CASSLLGVQGGGYTF. This chain joins TRBV5-6 and TRBJ1-2; 8 bases match TRBD1. Unmatched junction bases numbered 10, after V lost 1 base and J lost 8 bases. The CDR3 is 15 residues long. Germline CDR1 is SGHDT and CDR2 is YYEEEE. The full variable domain, with the rest looked up from reference TRBV5-6 and TRBJ1-2, is DAGVTQSPTHLIKTRGQQVTLRCSPKSGHDTVSWYQQALGQGPQFIFQYYEEEERQRGNFPDRFSGHQFPNYSSELNVNALLLGDSALYLCASSLLGVQGGGYTFGSGTRLTVV.

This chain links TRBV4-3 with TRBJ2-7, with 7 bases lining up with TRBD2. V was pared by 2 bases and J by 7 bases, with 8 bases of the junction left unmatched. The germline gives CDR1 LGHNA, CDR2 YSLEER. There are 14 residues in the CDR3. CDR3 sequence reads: CASSQKGREWEQYF. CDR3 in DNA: TGCGCCAGCAGCCAAAAAGGGAGGGAATGGGAGCAGTACTTC.

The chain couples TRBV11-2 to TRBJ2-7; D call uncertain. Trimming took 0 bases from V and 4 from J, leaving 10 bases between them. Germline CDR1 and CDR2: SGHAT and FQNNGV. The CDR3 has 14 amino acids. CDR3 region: CASSLDLMAYEQYF. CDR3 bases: TGTGCCAGCAGCTTAGATCTTATGGCATACGAGCAGTACTTC.

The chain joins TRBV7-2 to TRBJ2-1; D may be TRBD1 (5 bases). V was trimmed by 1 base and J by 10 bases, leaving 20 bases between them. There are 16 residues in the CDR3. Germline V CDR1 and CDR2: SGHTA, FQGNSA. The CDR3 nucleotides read TGTGCCAGCAGCTTAGACGCCGGCAGGTTGGCAGGGGAGCAGTTCTTC. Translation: CASSLDAGRLAGEQFF.

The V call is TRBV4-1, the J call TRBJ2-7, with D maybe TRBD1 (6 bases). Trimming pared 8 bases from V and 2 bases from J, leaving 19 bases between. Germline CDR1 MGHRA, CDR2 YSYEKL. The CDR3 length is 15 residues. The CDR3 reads CASPRQADRPYEQYF. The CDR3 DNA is TGCGCCAGCCCCCGCCAAGCGGACAGACCCTACGAGCAGTACTTC.

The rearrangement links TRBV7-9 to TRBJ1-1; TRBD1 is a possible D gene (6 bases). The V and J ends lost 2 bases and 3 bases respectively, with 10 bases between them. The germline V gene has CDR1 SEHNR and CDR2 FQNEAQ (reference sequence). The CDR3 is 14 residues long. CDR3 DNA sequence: TGTGCCAGCAGCTTACTAGGGGGGGACACTGAAGCTTTCTTT. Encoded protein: CASSLLGGDTEAFF. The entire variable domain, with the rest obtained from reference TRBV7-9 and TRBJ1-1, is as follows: DTGVSQNPRHKITKRGQNVTFRCDPISEHNRLYWYRQTLGQGPEFLTYFQNEAQLEKSRLLSDRFSAERPKGSFSTLEIQRTEQGDSAMYLCASSLLGGDTEAFFGQGTRLTVV.